Below are 16 T cell receptor beta chains sequenced from a single sample in a study of T cell responses to AZD1222 COVID-19 vaccine (dated by TCRdb to the early 2020s). This specimen's time point label, interpreted: baseline before first vaccination. Preparation of the library involved the immunoSEQ multiplex PCR assay. Held by TCRdb, this immuneACCESS table contains in-frame sequences only and omits some clones. Under half of the omission traces to an unresolved V gene where checked; the cause of the rest is unknown. The sample table holds approximately 100,000 clones, of which about nine tenths were seen once. Of the sample, around 4.3% is held by the ten largest clones. Here the sequenced sample was peripheral blood, taken on day 0 of AZD1222 vaccination. The origin of the receptors is an adult in good health.

The V and J genes are TRBV21-1 and TRBJ1-5. TRBV21-1 is shown as a pseudogene. The CDR3 length is 14 residues. CDR3 DNA: TGTGCCAGCAGCAAGAGAGTCGAACATCAGCCCCAGCATTTT. This encodes CASSKRVEHQPQHF.

The genes are TRBV6-5 and TRBJ2-5; 10 bases line up with TRBD1. There are 15 residues in the CDR3. V lost 4 bases, J lost 4 bases, and 6 bases stayed unmatched. Germline CDR1 MNHEY, CDR2 SVGAGI. DNA of the CDR3: TGTGCCAGCAGTTCCGACAGGGGGCGAGGAGAGACCCAGTACTTC. It is translated as CASSSDRGRGETQYF.

This clone was seen once. The chain joins TRBV7-2 to TRBJ2-1; D gene uncertain. Germline CDR1 and CDR2: SGHTA and FQGNSA. V lost 2 bases and J 8 bases, leaving 10 bases between the germline ends. The CDR3 sequence is 13 residues long. CDR3 loop: CASSLSEVHEQFF. CDR3 in DNA: TGTGCCAGCAGCTTATCCGAGGTTCATGAGCAGTTCTTC. The full variable domain, its missing parts supplied by reference TRBV7-2 and TRBJ2-1, is GAGVSQSPSNKVTEKGKDVELRCDPISGHTALYWYRQSLGQGLEFLIYFQGNSAPDKSGLPSDRFSAERTGGSVSTLTIQRTQQEDSAVYLCASSLSEVHEQFFGPGTRLTVL.

The V and J genes are TRBV6-4 and TRBJ2-5; weak D call: TRBD2 (7 bases). V was pared by 3 bases and J by 2 bases, with 13 bases between. Germline CDR1 reads MRHNA; CDR2 reads SNTAGT. The CDR3 consists of 15 residues. The chain's CDR3 is CASSEAGGQQETQYF. Here the CDR3 DNA reads TGTGCCAGCAGTGAAGCCGGGGGGCAACAAGAGACCCAGTACTTC.

The chain combines TRBV3-1 (or the pseudogene TRBV3-2) with TRBJ2-5; the D gene is possibly TRBD2 (5 bases). The J call may be wrong; the DNA end is better matched by TRBJ2-7. The CDR3 loop spans 13 amino acids. The germline V gene encodes CDR1 LGHDT and CDR2 YNNKEL (reference sequence). CDR3 region: CASRQTGFYEQYF. The DNA for the CDR3 is TGTGCCAGCAGACAAACGGGATTCTACGAGCAGTACTTC.

The chain carries TRBV5-6 and TRBJ1-5; a weak D match, TRBD1 (5 bases). This CDR3 is 14 amino acids long. Germline V lookup: CDR1 SGHDT, CDR2 YYEEEE. V was shortened by 7 bases and J by 5 bases, with 16 bases between the two germline ends. The chain's CDR3 is CASRAQGLDQPQHF. CDR3 in DNA: TGTGCCAGCCGAGCCCAGGGTTTAGATCAGCCCCAGCATTTT.

This clone is a singleton in its sample. The chain recombines TRBV11-2 with TRBJ2-5; 9 bases are a match to TRBD1. The CDR3 runs 15 residues. Germline-derived CDR1 and CDR2 are SGHAT and FQNNGV. Trimming took 1 base from V and 0 from J; bases not matched to a gene: 0. CDR3 bases: TGTGCCAGCAGCTTAGGGGACAGGGACCAAGAGACCCAGTACTTC. Translation: CASSLGDRDQETQYF. The full variable domain, completed using reference TRBV11-2 and TRBJ2-5, is EAGVAQSPRYKIIEKRQSVAFWCNPISGHATLYWYQQILGQGPKLLIQFQNNGVVDDSQLPKDRFSAERLKGVDSTLKIQPAKLEDSAVYLCASSLGDRDQETQYFGPGTRLLVL.

This clone turned up a few times. The chain uses TRBV21-1 and TRBJ1-2; TRBD1 was called by the table and not checked on the DNA. TRBV21-1 is a documented pseudogene. CDR3 length: 20 residues. CDR3 region: CASLLCPRARQGDYFYGYTF. CDR3 DNA sequence: TGTGCCAGCCTTCTTTGTCCCAGGGCCCGACAGGGGGATTATTTCTATGGCTACACCTTC.

The chain has TRBV9 and TRBJ1-6, with a tentative D call TRBD1 (5 bases). Germline CDR1 is SGDLS and CDR2 is YYNGEE. The V and J ends lost 0 bases and 8 bases respectively, with 9 bases between them. This CDR3 contains 14 residues. CDR3 sequence (DNA): TGTGCCAGCAGCGTAGTCGGGGGGGATTCACCCCTCCACTTT. Translating gives CASSVVGGDSPLHF.

V is TRBV30 and J is TRBJ1-6, with D uncertain. Germline V gives CDR1 GTSNPN, CDR2 SVGIG (reference sequence). V lost 0 bases and J lost 9, with 9 bases in between. This CDR3 is built from 13 residues. The CDR3 coding sequence is TGTGCCTGGAGTGTCCCCATGAGTTCACCCCTCCACTTT. Translating gives CAWSVPMSSPLHF. The variable domain in full, with the rest retrieved from reference TRBV30 and TRBJ1-6, is SQTIHQWPATLVQPVGSPLSLECTVEGTSNPNLYWYRQAAGRGLQLLFYSVGIGQISSEVPQNLSASRPQDRQFILSSKKLLLSDSGFYLCAWSVPMSSPLHFGNGTRLTVT.

This sequence joins TRBV10-3 and TRBJ1-1; D gene uncertain. Trimming took 4 bases from V and 0 from J, leaving 12 bases between them. The CDR3 has 15 residues. Germline loops: CDR1 ENHRY, CDR2 SYGVKD. As DNA, the CDR3 is TGTGCCATCAGTGGGGCTCGCGGGATGAACACTGAAGCTTTCTTT. Translation gives CAISGARGMNTEAFF.

The rearrangement uses TRBV7-8 and TRBJ1-2, with 7 nucleotides matching TRBD1. V was clipped by 2 bases and J by 4 bases; unmatched bases: 4. The germline V gene encodes CDR1 SGHVS and CDR2 FQNEAQ. This CDR3 contains 14 residues. CDR3 sequence: CASSLQQGRYGYTF. In DNA, the CDR3 is TGTGCCAGCAGCTTACAACAGGGGCGCTATGGCTACACCTTC.

CDR3 sequence reads: CASSPEGVRANYGYTF. The CDR3 bases are TGTGCCAGCAGCCCGGAGGGGGTACGAGCCAACTATGGCTACACCTTC. The rearrangement links TRBV5-4 to TRBJ1-2; TRBD1 is a possible D gene (6 bases). Germline CDR1 and CDR2: SGHNT and YYREEE (reference sequence). The CDR3 has 16 residues. V gave up 4 bases and J gave up 2 bases, with 18 bases separating them. The full variable domain, completed using reference TRBV5-4 and TRBJ1-2, is ETGVTQSPTHLIKTRGQQVTLRCSSQSGHNTVSWYQQALGQGPQFIFQYYREEENGRGNFPPRFSGLQFPNYSSELNVNALELDDSALYLCASSPEGVRANYGYTFGSGTRLTVV.

This rearrangement joins TRBV5-4 to TRBJ1-4; TRBD1 agrees at 9 bases. The junction had 3 bases not matched to a gene; V was cut back by 1 base and J by 8 bases. The CDR3 length is 14 residues. Per the germline V gene, CDR1 is SGHNT and CDR2 is YYREEE (reference sequence). The CDR3 loop reads CASSLTGGGEKLFF. DNA of the CDR3: TGTGCCAGCAGCTTGACAGGGGGCGGCGAAAAACTGTTTTTT.

The CDR3 loop is CATSDFPAGGEETQYF. The CDR3 DNA reads as TGTGCCACCAGTGATTTCCCAGCGGGGGGGGAAGAGACCCAGTACTTC. The rearrangement joins TRBV24-1 to TRBJ2-5; TRBD2 aligns across 10 bases. The CDR3 totals 16 residues. V was clipped by 1 base and J by 3 bases; unmatched bases: 4. Germline V gene lookup returns CDR1 KGHDR and CDR2 SFDVKD.

The chain combines TRBV19 with TRBJ1-4, with D possibly TRBD1 on 5 matching bases. CDR1 and CDR2 from the germline V gene are LNHDA and SQIVND (reference sequence). Deletions cut 8 bases from V and 3 bases from J, with 10 bases between. The CDR3 has 13 amino acids. CDR3 coding DNA: TGTGCCAGTCGGAGGGGATCTAATGAAAAACTGTTTTTT. It is translated as CASRRGSNEKLFF.